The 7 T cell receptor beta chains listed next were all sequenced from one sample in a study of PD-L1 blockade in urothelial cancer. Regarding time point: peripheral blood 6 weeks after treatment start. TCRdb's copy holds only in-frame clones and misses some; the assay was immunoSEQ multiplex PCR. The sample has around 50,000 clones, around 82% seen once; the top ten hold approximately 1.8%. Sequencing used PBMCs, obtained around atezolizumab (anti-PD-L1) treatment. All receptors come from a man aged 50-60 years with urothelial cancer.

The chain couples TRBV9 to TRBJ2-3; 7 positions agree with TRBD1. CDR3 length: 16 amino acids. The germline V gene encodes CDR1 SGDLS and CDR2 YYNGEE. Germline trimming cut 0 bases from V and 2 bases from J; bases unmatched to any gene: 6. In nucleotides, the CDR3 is TGTGCCAGCAGCGTAGGGGGGACAGCTCACACAGATACGCAGTATTTT. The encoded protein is CASSVGGTAHTDTQYF.

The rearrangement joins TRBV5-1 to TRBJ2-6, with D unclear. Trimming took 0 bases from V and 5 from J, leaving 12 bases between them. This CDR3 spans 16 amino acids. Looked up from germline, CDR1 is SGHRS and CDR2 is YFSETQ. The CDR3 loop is CASSLAGSLWANVLTF. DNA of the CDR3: TGCGCCAGCAGCTTGGCCGGTTCCCTCTGGGCCAACGTCCTGACTTTC.

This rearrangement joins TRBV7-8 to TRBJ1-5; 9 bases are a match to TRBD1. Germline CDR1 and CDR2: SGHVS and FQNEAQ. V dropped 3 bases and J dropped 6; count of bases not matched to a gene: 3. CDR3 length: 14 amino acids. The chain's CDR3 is CASSFTGQGQPQHF. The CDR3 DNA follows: TGTGCCAGCAGCTTCACGGGACAGGGTCAGCCCCAGCATTTT.

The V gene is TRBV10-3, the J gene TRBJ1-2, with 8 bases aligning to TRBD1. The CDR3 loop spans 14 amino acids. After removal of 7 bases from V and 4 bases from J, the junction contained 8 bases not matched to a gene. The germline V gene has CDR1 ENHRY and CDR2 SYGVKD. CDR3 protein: CAITLDREVYGYTF. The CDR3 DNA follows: TGTGCCATCACCTTGGACAGGGAGGTCTATGGCTACACCTTC.

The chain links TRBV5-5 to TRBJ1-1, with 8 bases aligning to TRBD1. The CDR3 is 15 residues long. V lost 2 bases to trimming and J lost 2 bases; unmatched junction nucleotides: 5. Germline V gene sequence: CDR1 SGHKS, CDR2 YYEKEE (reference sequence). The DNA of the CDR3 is TGTGCCAGCAGCTTAACCGGGACAGGTAACACTGAAGCTTTCTTT. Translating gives CASSLTGTGNTEAFF.

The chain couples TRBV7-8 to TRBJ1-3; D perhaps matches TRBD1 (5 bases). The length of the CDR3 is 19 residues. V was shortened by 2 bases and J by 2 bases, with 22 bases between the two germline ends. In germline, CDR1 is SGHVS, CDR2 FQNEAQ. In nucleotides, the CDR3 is TGTGCCAGCAGCTTACGGGTTGTAGGACCGCCGACAGCTGGAAACACCATATATTTT. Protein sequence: CASSLRVVGPPTAGNTIYF.

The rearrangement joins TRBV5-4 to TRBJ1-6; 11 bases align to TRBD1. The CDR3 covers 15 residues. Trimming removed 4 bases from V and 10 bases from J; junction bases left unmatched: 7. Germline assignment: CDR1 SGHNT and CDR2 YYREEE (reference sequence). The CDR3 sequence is CASSQGQGGLSPLHF. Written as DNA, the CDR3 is TGTGCCAGCAGCCAGGGACAGGGGGGATTGTCACCCCTCCACTTT. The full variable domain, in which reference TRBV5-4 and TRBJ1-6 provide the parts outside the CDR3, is ETGVTQSPTHLIKTRGQQVTLRCSSQSGHNTVSWYQQALGQGPQFIFQYYREEENGRGNFPPRFSGLQFPNYSSELNVNALELDDSALYLCASSQGQGGLSPLHFGNGTRLTVT.